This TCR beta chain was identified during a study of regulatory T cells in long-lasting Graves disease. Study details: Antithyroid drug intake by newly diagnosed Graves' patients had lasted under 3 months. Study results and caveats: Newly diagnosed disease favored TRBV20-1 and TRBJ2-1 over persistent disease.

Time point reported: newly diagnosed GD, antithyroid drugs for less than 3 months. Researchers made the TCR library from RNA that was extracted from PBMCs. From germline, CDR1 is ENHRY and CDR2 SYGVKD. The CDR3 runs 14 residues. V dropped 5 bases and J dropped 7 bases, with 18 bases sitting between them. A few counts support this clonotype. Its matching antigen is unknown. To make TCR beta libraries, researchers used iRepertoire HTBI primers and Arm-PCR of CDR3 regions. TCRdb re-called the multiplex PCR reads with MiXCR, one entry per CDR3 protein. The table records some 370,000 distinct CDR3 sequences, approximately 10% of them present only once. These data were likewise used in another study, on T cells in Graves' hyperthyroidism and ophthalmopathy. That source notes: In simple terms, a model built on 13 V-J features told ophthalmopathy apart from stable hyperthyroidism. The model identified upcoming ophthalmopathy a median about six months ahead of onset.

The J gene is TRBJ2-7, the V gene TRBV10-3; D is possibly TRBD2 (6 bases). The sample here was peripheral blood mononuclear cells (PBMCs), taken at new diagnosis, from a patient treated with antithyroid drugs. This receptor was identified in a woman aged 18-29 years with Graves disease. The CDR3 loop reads CAISPPRDSNEQYF. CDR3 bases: TGTGCCATCAGTCCCCCGCGGGATAGTAATGAGCAGTACTTC.